This is a list of T cell receptor beta chains from one sample in a study of T-cell memory formation after mild COVID-19. One entry per CDR3 protein results from TCRdb running MiXCR on the 5' RACE reads. Among roughly 400,000 distinct CDR3 sequences, roughly 15% were seen once, and the ten largest hold under 25%. Sample: PBMCs or a T cell subset sorted from them (not recorded which). These receptors originate from a man younger than 35 who had mild COVID-19 (a few samples of this study predate the infection). Cell type and time point are not known. Both conserved end residues are part of each CDR3. The D gene is left open where the match is weak. Clone size is not always given. Where it is, it says once, few, many or a class for expanded clones.

J,V,size,D,DNA,CDR3
TRBJ2-3,TRBV6-2/TRBV6-3,few,-,TGTGCCAGCCGCTTTCGGAGCTCGTTGGGCACAGATACGCAGTATTTT,CASRFRSSLGTDTQYF
TRBJ1-1,TRBV2,-,-,TGTGCCAGCAATGTGAACACTGAAGCTTTCTTT,CASNVNTEAFF
TRBJ1-1,TRBV5-1,-,-,TGCGCCAGCAGCCCGGGGCTGATGGGCACTGAAGCTTTATTT,CASSPGLMGTEALF
TRBJ2-5,TRBV27,-,-,TGTGCCAGCAGTTTATCAGGGTGGGAGACCCAGTACTTC,CASSLSGWETQYF
TRBJ1-4,TRBV5-1,-,-,TGCGCCAGCAGCCAACATGGGGGCTTCGATGAAAAACTGTTTTTT,CASSQHGGFDEKLFF
TRBJ2-5,TRBV5-1,few,-,TGCGCCAGCAGCCCGGGGGCTATCCCCCCGTACCAAGAGACCCAGTACTTC,CASSPGAIPPYQETQYF
TRBJ2-1,TRBV4-3,-,-,TGCGCCAGCAGCCAGGGGCCCTACAATGAGCAGTTCTTC,CASSQGPYNEQFF
TRBJ2-7,TRBV5-4,few,-,TGTGCCAGCAGCCCTGGGGTATTTCTCGAGCAGTACTTC,CASSPGVFLEQYF
TRBJ2-5,TRBV4-2,-,TRBD2,TGTGCCAGCAGCCAAGCAGGGACTAGCGGGGGAGTCGAGACCCAGTACTTC,CASSQAGTSGGVETQYF
TRBJ2-3,TRBV4-3,-,TRBD2,TGCGCCAGCAGCCAAGAGTTAGCGGGTGCTGCCGGTACGCAGTATTTT,CASSQELAGAAGTQYF
TRBJ2-1,TRBV4-3,-,-,TGCGCCAGCAGCCAGATACTCGGGGCTGAGCAGTTCTTC,CASSQILGAEQFF
TRBJ2-2,TRBV7-9,few,-,TGTGCCAGCAGCTGGTCTACCGGGGAGCTGTTTTTT,CASSWSTGELFF
TRBJ2-1,TRBV4-2,-,TRBD1,TGTGCCAGCAGCCAAGATTTCCACAGGGGGCTTTACAATGAGCAGTTCTTC,CASSQDFHRGLYNEQFF
TRBJ2-7,TRBV12-3/TRBV12-4,-,-,TGTGCCAGCAAAGATGGGAGCGGCCACTCCTACGAGCAGTACTTC,CASKDGSGHSYEQYF
TRBJ2-7,TRBV5-1,few,-,TGCGCCAGCAGCTTACAGGTGGGTATCTACGAGCAGTACTTC,CASSLQVGIYEQYF
TRBJ1-1,TRBV4-1,-,TRBD1,TGCGCCAGCCGAAGGCGACAGGGTACGGACACTGAAGCTTTCTTT,CASRRRQGTDTEAFF
TRBJ2-7,TRBV4-1,many,-,TGCGCCAGCAGCCAAGATCCAGTTTACGAGCAGTACTTC,CASSQDPVYEQYF
TRBJ2-5,TRBV7-2,-,TRBD2,TGTGCCAGCAGCTTTCGTATCGCGGGGGGAGAGACCCAGTACTTC,CASSFRIAGGETQYF
TRBJ1-4,TRBV14,many,-,TGTGCCAGCAGCCAAGTCGGGGTTTCTGGAAAACTGTTTTTT,CASSQVGVSGKLFF
TRBJ1-5,TRBV6-2/TRBV6-3,-,-,TGTGCCAGCAGTTTTACAGGAGGCGGTCAGCCCCAGCATTTT,CASSFTGGGQPQHF
TRBJ2-2,TRBV24-1,few,-,TGTGCCACCAGTGAATCAGGGAACACCGGGGAGCTGTTTTTT,CATSESGNTGELFF
TRBJ1-2,TRBV5-1,-,-,TGCGCCAGCAGCTTGTTAGGGGACACAGGCGGCTACACCTTC,CASSLLGDTGGYTF
TRBJ2-1,TRBV7-9,-,TRBD2,TGTGCCAGCAGCTCGGCCTCTAGCGGGGGGGCACAGTTCTTC,CASSSASSGGAQFF
TRBJ2-5,TRBV6-1,-,TRBD2,TGTGCCAGCAGTGAAATCGCGGGGGTCCTCCAAACCCAGTACTTC,CASSEIAGVLQTQYF
TRBJ2-7,TRBV19,-,-,TGTGCCAGTAGTATAGATGTCCAGAGCTCCTACGAGCAGTACTTC,CASSIDVQSSYEQYF
TRBJ2-5,TRBV19,-,TRBD2,TGTGCCACTTTGAGGACTAGCGGGGGCCAAGAGACCCAGTACTTC,CATLRTSGGQETQYF
TRBJ1-1,TRBV4-2,-,-,TGTGCCAGCAGCCAAGGTGCCGGGGGTCAGGTCCCCAACACTGAAGCTTTCTTT,CASSQGAGGQVPNTEAFF
TRBJ2-6,TRBV7-2,few,-,TGTGCCAGCAGCTTCCAGGGCTGGGCCAACGTCCTGACTTTC,CASSFQGWANVLTF
TRBJ1-1,TRBV28,few,-,TGTGCCAGCAGTACGGGACTTTCCAAGGCTTTCTTT,CASSTGLSKAFF
TRBJ2-1,TRBV12-3/TRBV12-4,-,-,TGTGCCAGCAGACCACTGGACTCCCGCAATGAGCAGTTCTTC,CASRPLDSRNEQFF
TRBJ1-1,TRBV19,few,-,TGTGCCAGTAGTGCCCGTGGTCTACGGGACAACTCCAGGAACACTGAAGCTTTCTTT,CASSARGLRDNSRNTEAFF
TRBJ1-5,TRBV28,-,-,TGTGCCAGCACGGAAGACGGTGCACAGCCCCAGCATTTT,CASTEDGAQPQHF
TRBJ2-6,TRBV2,-,-,TGTGCCAGCAAGACTAGCTCTGGGGCCAACGTCCTGACTTTC,CASKTSSGANVLTF
TRBJ1-4,TRBV20-1,-,TRBD1,TGCAGTGCTAAAACGACAGGGTCAAATGAAAAACTGTTTTTT,CSAKTTGSNEKLFF
TRBJ2-5,TRBV5-1,-,TRBD2,TGCGCCAGCAGCTTGGTCTCTGCTAGCGGAGAGACCCAGTACTTC,CASSLVSASGETQYF
TRBJ2-3,TRBV18,-,TRBD2,TGTGCCAGCTCCCCAAACCCTAGCGGGGGAGGGGATACGCAGTATTTT,CASSPNPSGGGDTQYF
TRBJ2-1,TRBV12-3/TRBV12-4,few,-,TGTGCCAGCAGTTCCACAGGGGAGGGGTTCTTC,CASSSTGEGFF
TRBJ2-3,TRBV4-1,-,TRBD2,TGCGCCAGCAGCCAAGTCGGGACTACTAGCACAGATACGCAGTATTTT,CASSQVGTTSTDTQYF
TRBJ1-2,TRBV6-1,-,-,TGTGCCAGCGAATGGGGGAAGGACTATGGCTACACCTTC,CASEWGKDYGYTF
TRBJ2-1,TRBV5-1,few,TRBD2,TGCGCCAGCAGCTTGTCACTAGCGCATTACAATGAGCAGTTCTTC,CASSLSLAHYNEQFF
TRBJ2-4,TRBV18,-,-,TGTGCCAGCTCACCACTACAAGGGGACATTCAGTACTTC,CASSPLQGDIQYF
TRBJ1-1,TRBV10-1,few,TRBD1,TGCGCCAGCAGTGACAGCAGGGGGTCGGGCACTGAAGCTTTCTTT,CASSDSRGSGTEAFF
TRBJ2-1,TRBV5-1,-,-,TGCGCCAGCAGCGATCCCCGTGGGGGCAATGAGCAGTTCTTC,CASSDPRGGNEQFF
TRBJ2-5,TRBV5-1,many,-,TGCGCCAGCAGCTTGTATGGGGGTCAAGAGACCCAGTACTTC,CASSLYGGQETQYF
TRBJ2-2,TRBV7-2,many,-,TGTGCCAGCAGCCCGTGGGCAGGATCCGGGGAGCTGTTTTTT,CASSPWAGSGELFF
TRBJ1-1,TRBV4-2,-,TRBD1,TGTGCCAGCAGCCCGAATACAGGGGTGAACACTGAAGCTTTCTTT,CASSPNTGVNTEAFF
TRBJ1-6,TRBV2,once,-,TGTGCCAGTGAAGTTCGGGATTCGCCCCTCCACTTT,CASEVRDSPLHF
TRBJ1-2,TRBV6-1,-,-,TGTGCCAGCAGTGTGTCCCCCCAAAAAGTGGGAACCTTC,CASSVSPQKVGTF
TRBJ2-3,TRBV4-1,-,TRBD2,TGCGCCAGCAGCAAGGGGCTAGCGGGGGGCACAGATACGCAGTATTTT,CASSKGLAGGTDTQYF
TRBJ2-3,TRBV5-1,-,-,TGCGCCAGCAGCTTGGGGGTCCCTGGAGATACGCAGTATTTT,CASSLGVPGDTQYF
TRBJ2-7,TRBV27,-,TRBD1,TGTGCCAGCAGTGGACAGGGAATATTCTACGAGCAGTACTTC,CASSGQGIFYEQYF
TRBJ2-5,TRBV5-5,-,TRBD1,TGTGCCAGCAGCCGACAGGGAGTCGGGACCCAGTACTTC,CASSRQGVGTQYF